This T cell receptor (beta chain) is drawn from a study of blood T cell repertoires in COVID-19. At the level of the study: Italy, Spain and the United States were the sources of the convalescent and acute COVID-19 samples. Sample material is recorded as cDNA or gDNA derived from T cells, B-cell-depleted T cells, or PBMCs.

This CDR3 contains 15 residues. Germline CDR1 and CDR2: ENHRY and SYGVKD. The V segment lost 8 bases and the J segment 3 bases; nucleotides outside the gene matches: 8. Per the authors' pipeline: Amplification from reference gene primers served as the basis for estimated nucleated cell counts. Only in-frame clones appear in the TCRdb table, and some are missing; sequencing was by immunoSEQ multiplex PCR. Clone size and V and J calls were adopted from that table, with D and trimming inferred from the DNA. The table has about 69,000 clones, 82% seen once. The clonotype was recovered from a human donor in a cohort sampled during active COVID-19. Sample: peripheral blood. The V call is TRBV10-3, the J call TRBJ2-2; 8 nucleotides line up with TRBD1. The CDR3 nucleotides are TGTGCCATCTCCTCGGACAGGGAGGACACCGGGGAGCTGTTTTTT. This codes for CAISSDREDTGELFF.